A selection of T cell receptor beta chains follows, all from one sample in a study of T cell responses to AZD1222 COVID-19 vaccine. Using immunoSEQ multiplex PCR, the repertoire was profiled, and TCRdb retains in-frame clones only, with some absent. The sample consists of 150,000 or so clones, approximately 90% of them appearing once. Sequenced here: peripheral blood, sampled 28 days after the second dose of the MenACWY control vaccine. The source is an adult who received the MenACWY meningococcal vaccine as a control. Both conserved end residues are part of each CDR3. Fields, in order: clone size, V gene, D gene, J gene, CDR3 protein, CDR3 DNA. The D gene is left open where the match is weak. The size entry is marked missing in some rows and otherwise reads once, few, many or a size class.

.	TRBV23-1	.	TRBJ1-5	CASSQSPGDQPQHF	TGCGCCAGCAGTCAATCGCCAGGGGATCAGCCCCAGCATTTT
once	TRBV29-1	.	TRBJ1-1	CSVERGSTTEAFF	TGCAGCGTTGAACGGGGGTCTACCACTGAAGCTTTCTTT
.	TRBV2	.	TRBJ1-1	CASNQYTEAFF	TGTGCCAGCAACCAGTACACTGAAGCTTTCTTT
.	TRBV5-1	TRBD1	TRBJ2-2	CASSLNSDRATNTGELFF	TGCGCCAGCAGCCTCAACTCCGACAGGGCTACGAACACCGGGGAGCTGTTTTTT
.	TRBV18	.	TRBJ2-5	CASSLVVAVSQETQYF	TGTGCCAGCTCCCTCGTTGTAGCGGTATCCCAAGAGACCCAGTACTTC
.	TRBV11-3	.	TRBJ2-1	CASSLYSARYNEQFF	TGTGCCAGCAGCTTATATTCCGCAAGATACAATGAGCAGTTCTTC
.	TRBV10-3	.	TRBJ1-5	CATGTEVGQPQHF	TGTGCCACTGGGACTGAGGTCGGTCAGCCCCAGCATTTT
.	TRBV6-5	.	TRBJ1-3	CASSYSGGGVGNTIYF	TGTGCCAGCAGTTACTCGGGAGGGGGAGTAGGAAACACCATATATTTT
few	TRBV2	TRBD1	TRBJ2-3	CASRRQQGTDTQYF	TGTGCCAGCCGGCGACAACAGGGGACAGATACGCAGTATTTT
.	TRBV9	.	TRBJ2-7	CASSPLQGNNEQYF	TGTGCCAGCAGCCCCTTACAGGGTAACAACGAGCAGTACTTC
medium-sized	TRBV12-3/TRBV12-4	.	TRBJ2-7	CASRVSYEQYF	TGTGCCAGCAGGGTCTCCTACGAGCAGTACTTC
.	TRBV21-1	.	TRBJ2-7	CASSKRDRGLGEQYF	TGTGCCAGCAGCAAGAGGGACAGGGGTTTGGGGGAGCAGTACTTC
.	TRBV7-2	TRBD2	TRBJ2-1	CASSLAGSGRPPYNEQFF	TGTGCCAGCAGCTTAGCGGGAAGCGGGAGGCCCCCCTACAATGAGCAGTTCTTC
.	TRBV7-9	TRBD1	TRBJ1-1	CASSSSGQGNTEAFF	TGTGCCAGCAGCTCCTCAGGACAGGGGAACACTGAAGCTTTCTTT
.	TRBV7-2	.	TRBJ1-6	CASSLNRHSPLHF	TGTGCCAGCAGCTTAAACAGGCATTCACCCCTCCACTTT
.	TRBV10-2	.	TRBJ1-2	CASMTGDATNYGYTF	TGCGCCAGCATGACTGGGGACGCTACTAACTATGGCTACACCTTC
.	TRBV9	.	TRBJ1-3	CASSAVLSGNTIYF	TGTGCCAGCAGCGCTGTTCTCTCTGGAAACACCATATATTTT
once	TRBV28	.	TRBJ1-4	CASRTLPDGGEKLFF	TGTGCCAGCAGGACCTTACCCGACGGGGGGGAAAAACTGTTTTTT
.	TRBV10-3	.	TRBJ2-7	CAISESYGQYF	TGTGCCATCAGTGAGTCTTATGGGCAGTACTTC
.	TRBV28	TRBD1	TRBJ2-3	CASSPPGQGLPDTQYF	TGTGCCAGCAGTCCACCTGGACAGGGCCTACCAGATACGCAGTATTTT
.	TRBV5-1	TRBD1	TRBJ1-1	CASSSRTGNAAEAFF	TGCGCCAGCAGTTCCCGGACAGGGAATGCGGCTGAAGCTTTCTTT
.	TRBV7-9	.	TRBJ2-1	CASSPDGGQEQFF	TGTGCCAGCAGCCCGGACGGGGGGCAGGAGCAGTTCTTC
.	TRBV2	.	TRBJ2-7	CASSDPRAEQYF	TGTGCCAGCAGTGACCCCAGGGCCGAGCAGTACTTC
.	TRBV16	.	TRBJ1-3	CASSQFTPNSGNTIYF	TGTGCCAGCAGCCAATTTACCCCCAACTCTGGAAACACCATATATTTT
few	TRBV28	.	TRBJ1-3	CASSPPTGVSGNTIYF	TGTGCCAGCAGTCCGCCGACGGGGGTCTCTGGAAACACCATATATTTT
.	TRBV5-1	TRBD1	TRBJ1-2	CASSRDRDYGYTF	TGCGCCAGCAGCCGGGACAGGGACTATGGCTACACCTTC
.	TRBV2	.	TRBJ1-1	CASSDAGPPEAFF	TGTGCCAGCAGTGACGCGGGTCCCCCTGAAGCTTTCTTT
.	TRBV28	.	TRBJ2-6	CASGGSSRSGANVLTF	TGTGCCAGCGGGGGCAGTTCTCGGTCTGGGGCCAACGTCCTGACTTTC
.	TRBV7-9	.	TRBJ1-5	CASSFSDQPQHF	TGTGCCAGCAGCTTCTCGGATCAGCCCCAGCATTTT
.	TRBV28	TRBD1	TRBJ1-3	CASSSPARQGKNTIYF	TGTGCCAGCAGTTCCCCCGCGCGACAGGGGAAAAACACCATATATTTT
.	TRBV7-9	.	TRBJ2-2	CASSPPEDTGELFF	TGTGCCAGCAGCCCCCCAGAGGACACCGGGGAGCTGTTTTTT
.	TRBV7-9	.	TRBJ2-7	CASSLQGVGEQYF	TGTGCCAGCAGCTTACAGGGAGTAGGGGAGCAGTACTTC
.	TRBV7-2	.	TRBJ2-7	CASSFRETETSYEQYF	TGTGCCAGCAGCTTCCGCGAGACCGAGACCTCCTACGAGCAGTACTTC
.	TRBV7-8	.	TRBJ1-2	CASSLGPQQGYTF	TGTGCCAGCAGCTTAGGGCCCCAGCAAGGCTACACCTTC
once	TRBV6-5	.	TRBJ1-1	CASSRHDSPNTEAFF	TGTGCCAGCAGTAGACACGACAGCCCGAACACTGAAGCTTTCTTT
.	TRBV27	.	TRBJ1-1	CASIAGNTEAFF	TGTGCCAGCATTGCCGGGAACACTGAAGCTTTCTTT
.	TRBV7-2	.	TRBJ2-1	CASSLRDRSAYNEQFF	TGTGCCAGCAGCTTACGAGACAGGAGTGCGTACAATGAGCAGTTCTTC
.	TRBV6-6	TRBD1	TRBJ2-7	CASSPDREASYEQYF	TGTGCCAGCAGTCCGGACAGGGAAGCCTCCTACGAGCAGTACTTC
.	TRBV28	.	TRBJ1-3	CASSLWASGNTIYF	TGTGCCAGCAGTTTATGGGCCTCTGGAAACACCATATATTTT
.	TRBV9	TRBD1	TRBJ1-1	CASSVNRGVDTEAFF	TGTGCCAGCAGCGTCAACAGGGGGGTGGACACTGAAGCTTTCTTT
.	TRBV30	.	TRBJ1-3	CAWGSYPSGNTIYF	TGTGCCTGGGGGTCTTACCCCTCTGGAAACACCATATATTTT
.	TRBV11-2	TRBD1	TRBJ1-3	CASSLAGAGGANTIYF	TGTGCCAGCAGCTTAGCCGGGGCAGGGGGAGCCAACACCATATATTTT
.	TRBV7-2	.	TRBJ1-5	CASSREGVPNQPQHF	TGTGCCAGCAGCCGCGAGGGAGTGCCCAATCAGCCCCAGCATTTT
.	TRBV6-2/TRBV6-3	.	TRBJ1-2	CASSYLKHFGYTF	TGTGCCAGCAGTTACCTAAAACATTTTGGCTACACCTTC
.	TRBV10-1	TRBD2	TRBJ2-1	CASSEWVAGGPSEQFF	TGCGCCAGCAGTGAGTGGGTAGCGGGAGGACCAAGTGAGCAGTTCTTC
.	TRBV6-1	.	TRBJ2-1	CASRDFTYNEQFF	TGTGCCAGCAGGGACTTTACCTACAATGAGCAGTTCTTC
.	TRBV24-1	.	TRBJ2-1	CATSELDGEQFF	TGTGCCACCAGTGAGCTCGACGGAGAGCAGTTCTTC
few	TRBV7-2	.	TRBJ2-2	CASSLLTRVAGELFF	TGTGCCAGCAGCCTCTTGACCAGGGTGGCCGGGGAGCTGTTTTTT
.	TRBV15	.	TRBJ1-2	CATSRGQLGGYTF	TGTGCCACCAGCAGAGGTCAATTGGGTGGCTACACCTTC
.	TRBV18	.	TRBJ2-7	CASSTQENPYEQYF	TGTGCCAGCTCGACACAGGAAAATCCCTACGAGCAGTACTTC
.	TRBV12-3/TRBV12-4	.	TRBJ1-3	CASSWDSGNTIYF	TGTGCCAGCAGCTGGGACTCTGGAAACACCATATATTTT
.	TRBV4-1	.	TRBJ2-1	CASSQEPHNEQFF	TGCGCCAGCAGCCAAGAACCCCACAATGAGCAGTTCTTC
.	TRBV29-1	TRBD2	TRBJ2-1	CSAMRGVSYNEQFF	TGCAGCGCCATGCGGGGGGTTTCCTACAATGAGCAGTTCTTC
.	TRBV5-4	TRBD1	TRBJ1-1	CASSLATGGYTEAFF	TGTGCCAGCAGCCTAGCGACAGGGGGATACACTGAAGCTTTCTTT
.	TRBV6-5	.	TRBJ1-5	CATEAGTSNQPQHF	TGTGCCACCGAGGCGGGGACTTCCAATCAGCCCCAGCATTTT
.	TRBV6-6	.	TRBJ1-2	CASSSATATNYGYTF	TGTGCCAGCAGTTCCGCGACAGCGACTAACTATGGCTACACCTTC